This T cell receptor beta chain was captured in a study of vaccination and CD4 T cells after COVID-19. Across the whole study: Each post-COVID sample was drawn after diagnosis, and the median interval was around 100 days (range 35 to 161). Median time from second vaccine dose to sampling was just over 70 days (14 to 241).

This CDR3 comprises 12 residues. Trimming took 5 bases from V and 11 from J, leaving 13 bases between them. Each CDR3 protein is one row after TCRdb ran MiXCR on the PCR reads. The sample lists about 24,000 distinct CDR3 sequences, about 54% occurring once. This clonotype was sampled from a human donor who had recovered from COVID-19. The V call is TRBV12-3 or TRBV12-4, the J call TRBJ2-1, with D possibly TRBD2 on 5 matching bases. Material: CD4+ T cells from blood, obtained before SARS-CoV-2 vaccination. In nucleotides, the CDR3 is TGTGCCAGCAGTCTCGAATCCGGGAAGCAGTTCTTC. It yields the protein CASSLESGKQFF.